This T cell receptor beta chain was recovered during a study of blood T cell repertoires in COVID-19. The table lists this clone with a few counts. Trimming removed 0 bases from V and 8 bases from J, with 8 bases in between. Germline V CDR1 and CDR2: SGHRS, YFSETQ. The CDR3 covers 13 residues. The method was immunoSEQ multiplex PCR; TCRdb's version includes in-frame clones alone and lacks a portion of them. Among about 140,000 clones listed, roughly four fifths were seen once. The sequence derives from a woman aged 80 or older with active or convalescent COVID-19. Material for sequencing was peripheral blood. This chain links TRBV5-1 with TRBJ1-4, with unresolved D. CDR3 sequence: CASSLGSREKLFF. The CDR3 region has the DNA TGCGCCAGCAGCTTGGGGTCGCGCGAAAAACTGTTTTTT.